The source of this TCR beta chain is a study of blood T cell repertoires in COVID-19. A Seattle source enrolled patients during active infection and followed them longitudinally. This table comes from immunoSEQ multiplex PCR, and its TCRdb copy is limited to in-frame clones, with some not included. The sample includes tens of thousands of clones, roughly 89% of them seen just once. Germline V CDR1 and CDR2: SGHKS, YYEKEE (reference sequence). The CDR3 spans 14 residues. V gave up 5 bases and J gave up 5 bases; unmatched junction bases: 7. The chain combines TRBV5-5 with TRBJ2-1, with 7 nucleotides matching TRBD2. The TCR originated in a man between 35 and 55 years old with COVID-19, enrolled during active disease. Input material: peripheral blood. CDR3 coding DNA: TGTGCCAGCAGAACGGCTAGCGGTAACAATGAGCAGTTCTTC. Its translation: CASRTASGNNEQFF. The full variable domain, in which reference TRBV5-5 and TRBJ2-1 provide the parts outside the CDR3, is DAGVTQSPTHLIKTRGQQVTLRCSPISGHKSVSWYQQVLGQGPQFIFQYYEKEERGRGNFPDRFSARQFPNYSSELNVNALLLGDSALYLCASRTASGNNEQFFGPGTRLTVL.